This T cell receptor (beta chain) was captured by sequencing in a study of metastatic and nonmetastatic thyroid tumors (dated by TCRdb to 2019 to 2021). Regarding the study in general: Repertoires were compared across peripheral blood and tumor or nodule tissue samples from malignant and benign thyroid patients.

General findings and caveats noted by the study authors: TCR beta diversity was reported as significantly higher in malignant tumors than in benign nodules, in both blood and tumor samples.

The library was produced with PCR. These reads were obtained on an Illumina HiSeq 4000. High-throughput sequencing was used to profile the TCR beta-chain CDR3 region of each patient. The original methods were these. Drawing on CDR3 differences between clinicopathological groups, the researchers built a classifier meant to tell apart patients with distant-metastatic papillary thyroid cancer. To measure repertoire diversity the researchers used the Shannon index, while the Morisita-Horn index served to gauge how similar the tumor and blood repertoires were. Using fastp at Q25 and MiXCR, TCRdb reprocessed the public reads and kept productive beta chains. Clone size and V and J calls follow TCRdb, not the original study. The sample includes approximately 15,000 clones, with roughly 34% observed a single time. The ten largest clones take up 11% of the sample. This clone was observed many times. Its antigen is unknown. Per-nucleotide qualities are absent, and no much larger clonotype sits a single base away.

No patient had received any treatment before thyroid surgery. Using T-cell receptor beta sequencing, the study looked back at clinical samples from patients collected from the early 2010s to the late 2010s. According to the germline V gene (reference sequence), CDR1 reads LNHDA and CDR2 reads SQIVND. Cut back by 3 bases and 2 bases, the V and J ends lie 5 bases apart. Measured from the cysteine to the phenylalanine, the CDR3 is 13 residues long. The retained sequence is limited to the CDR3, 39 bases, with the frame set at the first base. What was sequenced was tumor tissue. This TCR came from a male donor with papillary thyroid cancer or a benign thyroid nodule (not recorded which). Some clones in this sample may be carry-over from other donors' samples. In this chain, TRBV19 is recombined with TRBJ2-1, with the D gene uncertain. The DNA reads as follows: TGTGCCAGTAGTATTGGCACCTACAATGAGCAGTTCTTC. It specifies CASSIGTYNEQFF.